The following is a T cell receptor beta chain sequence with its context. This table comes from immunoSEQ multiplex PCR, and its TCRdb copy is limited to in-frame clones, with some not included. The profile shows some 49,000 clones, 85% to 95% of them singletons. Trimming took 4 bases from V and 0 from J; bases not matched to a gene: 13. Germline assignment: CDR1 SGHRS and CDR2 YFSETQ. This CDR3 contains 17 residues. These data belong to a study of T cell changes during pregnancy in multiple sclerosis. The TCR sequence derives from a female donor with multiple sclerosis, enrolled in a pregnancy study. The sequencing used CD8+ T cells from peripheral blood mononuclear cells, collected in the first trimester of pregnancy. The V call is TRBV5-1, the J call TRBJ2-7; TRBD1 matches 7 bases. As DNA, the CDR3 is TGCGCCAGCAGCCCGATTTGGGACAGCCCCCGCTCCTACGAGCAGTACTTC. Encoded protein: CASSPIWDSPRSYEQYF.